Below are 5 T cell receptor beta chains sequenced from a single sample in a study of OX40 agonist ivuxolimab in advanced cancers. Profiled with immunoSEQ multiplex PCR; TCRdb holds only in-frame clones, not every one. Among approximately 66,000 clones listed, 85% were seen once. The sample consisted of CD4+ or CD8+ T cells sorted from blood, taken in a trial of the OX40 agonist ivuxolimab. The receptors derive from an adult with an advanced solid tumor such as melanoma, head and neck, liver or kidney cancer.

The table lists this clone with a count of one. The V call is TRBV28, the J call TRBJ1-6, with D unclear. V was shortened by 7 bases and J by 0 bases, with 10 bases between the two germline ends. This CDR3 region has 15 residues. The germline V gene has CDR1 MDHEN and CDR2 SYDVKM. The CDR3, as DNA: TGTGCCAGCACTATGCGGAGCTCCTATAATTCACCCCTCCACTTT. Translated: CASTMRSSYNSPLHF.

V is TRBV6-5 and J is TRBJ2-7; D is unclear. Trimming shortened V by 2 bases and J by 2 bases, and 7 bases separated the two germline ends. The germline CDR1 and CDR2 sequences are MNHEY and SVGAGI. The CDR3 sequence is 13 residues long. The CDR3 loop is CASSYPPPYEQYF. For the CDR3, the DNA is TGTGCCAGCAGTTACCCCCCTCCCTACGAGCAGTACTTC.

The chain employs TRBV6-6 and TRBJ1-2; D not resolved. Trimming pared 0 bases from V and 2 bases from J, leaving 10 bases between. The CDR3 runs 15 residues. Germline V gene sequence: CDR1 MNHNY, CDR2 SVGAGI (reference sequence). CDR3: CASSYSVNGNYGYTF. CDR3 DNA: TGTGCCAGCAGTTACTCTGTAAACGGAAACTATGGCTACACCTTC.

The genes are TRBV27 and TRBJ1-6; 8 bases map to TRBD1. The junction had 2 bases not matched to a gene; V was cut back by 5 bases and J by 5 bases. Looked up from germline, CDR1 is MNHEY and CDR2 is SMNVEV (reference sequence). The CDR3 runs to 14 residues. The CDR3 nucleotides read TGTGCCAGCAGTGTACAGGGGGATAATTCACCCCTCCACTTT. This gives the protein CASSVQGDNSPLHF.

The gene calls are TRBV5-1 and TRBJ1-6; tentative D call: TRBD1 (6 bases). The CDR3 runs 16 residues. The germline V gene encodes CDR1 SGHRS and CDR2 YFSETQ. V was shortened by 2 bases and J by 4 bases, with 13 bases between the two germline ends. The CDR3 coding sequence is TGCGCCAGCAGCTTAGGGGGGGCTTTTTATAATTCACCCCTCCACTTT. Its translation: CASSLGGAFYNSPLHF.